The clone carrying this TCR beta chain was seen a single time. Antigen unknown. The CDR3 spans 13 residues. The V gene's germline CDR1 is MDHEN and CDR2 SYDVKM. V was shortened by 9 bases and J by 4 bases, with 12 bases between the two germline ends. Single viable CD3+CD4+CD8-CD45RO+ cells were sorted as the memory CD4+ T cells. This sample stems from a study of memory CD4+ T cells and cytomegalovirus serostatus. Findings of the study overall: Of more than 150 reported CMV TCRbeta sequences, 67 were found in memory CD4+ repertoires. The CMV-associated TCR signature appears largely within the CD4+ memory repertoire.

Under the authors' procedure: After removing out-of-frame reads, 2,204,828 distinct TCRbeta sequences remained. Sequencing was performed with immunoSEQ multiplex PCR; in TCRdb, only in-frame clones are kept and a portion is missing. That table supplies the V and J calls and clone size; D and trimming were determined from the DNA. The sample carries some 65,000 clones, over 60% recorded once. This TCR derives from an adult in good health and CMV-seronegative. Some clones in this sample may be carry-over from other donors' samples. Sequencing input: memory CD4+ T cells from blood. This chain uses TRBV28 with TRBJ1-4; D may be TRBD1 (6 bases). The CDR3 region has the DNA TGTGCCAGTTCGGACAGTGTTAATGAAAAACTGTTTTTT. This translates into CASSDSVNEKLFF.